This TCR beta chain was observed in a study of T-cell reconstitution after alpha-beta-depleted transplantation in children. Study-level findings and limits: Several patients had high TCRbeta diversity at day 60; it came from surviving recipient T cells and thymic progenitors. At the one-year point after transplant, T-cell counts and TCRbeta diversity were found to come mostly from T cells that had been newly produced.

It was with unique molecular identifiers that the TCRbeta library was prepared. From the PCR reads, TCRdb called clonotypes with MiXCR, one entry per CDR3 protein. The sample holds around 670,000 distinct CDR3 sequences, about 12% seen once. On this clonotype itself: The antigen is not known. This could be a read error, since a much larger clone is one nucleotide away.

The sequence derives from a girl between 2 and 10 years old with congenital amegakaryocytic thrombocytopenia, due to receive a stem cell transplant. Sequencing used PBMCs, obtained before TCRalphabeta/CD19-depleted stem cell transplant.

This chain's CDR3 is CASSPRTLYGYTF. Written as DNA, the CDR3 is TGTGCCAGCAGCCCCCGGACACTCTATGGCTACACCTTC. The V gene is TRBV4-2, the J gene TRBJ1-2; D is perhaps TRBD1 (5 bases). Germline V gene data show CDR1 as LGHNA and CDR2 as YNFKEQ. The V end lost 4 bases, the J end lost 4 bases, and 10 bases lay between the germline ends. The CDR3 consists of 13 residues.